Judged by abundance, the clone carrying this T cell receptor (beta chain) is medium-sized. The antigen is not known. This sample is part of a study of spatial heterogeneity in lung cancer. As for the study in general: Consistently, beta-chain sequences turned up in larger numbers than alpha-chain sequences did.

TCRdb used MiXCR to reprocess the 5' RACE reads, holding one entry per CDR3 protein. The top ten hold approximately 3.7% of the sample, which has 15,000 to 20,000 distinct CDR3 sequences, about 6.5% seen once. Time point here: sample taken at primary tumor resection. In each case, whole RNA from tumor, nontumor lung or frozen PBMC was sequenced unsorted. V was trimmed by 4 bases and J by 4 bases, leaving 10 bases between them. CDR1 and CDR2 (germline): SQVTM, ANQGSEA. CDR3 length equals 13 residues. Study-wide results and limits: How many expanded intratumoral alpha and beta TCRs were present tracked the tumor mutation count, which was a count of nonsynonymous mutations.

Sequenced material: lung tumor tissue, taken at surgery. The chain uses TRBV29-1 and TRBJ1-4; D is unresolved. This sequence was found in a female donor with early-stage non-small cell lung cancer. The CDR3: CSVGRGNNEKLFF. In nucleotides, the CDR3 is TGCAGCGTTGGTCGCGGGAATAATGAAAAACTGTTTTTT.